This T cell receptor beta chain comes out of a study of cytomegalovirus exposure and HLA in healthy donors. The V gene's germline CDR1 is SGDLS and CDR2 YYNGEE. The CDR3 sequence is 13 residues long. The germline V and J ends were trimmed by 3 bases and 8 bases, with 12 bases remaining between them. Findings and caveats of the study: Upon later analysis, TCR association rates were observed to vary by HLA locus, being highest for DRB1 and lowest for HLA-C. Accurate HLA-A and HLA-B prediction from TCR beta sequences was reported for most subjects. It was likely that a cluster of highly shared sequence variants was a sequencing artifact. In a later analysis, parvovirus B19, influenza, CMV and Epstein-Barr virus appeared linked to several top co-occurrence clusters.

The PCR was carried out with 60 Vbeta primers and 13 Jbeta primers. Sequenced by immunoSEQ multiplex PCR; TCRdb stores in-frame clones only, minus some. Its table records approximately 37,000 clones. On this clone: Its matching antigen is unknown.

The chain uses TRBV9 and TRBJ2-1; the D is unclear. The sample was PBMCs. This receptor was obtained from a man aged 35-49 years in good health and CMV-seropositive. The CDR3 DNA is TGTGCCAGCAGCGCCGAGAGAGGAGATGAGCAGTTCTTC. Its translation is CASSAERGDEQFF. Using reference TRBV9 and TRBJ2-1 for the parts outside the CDR3, the full variable domain is DSGVTQTPKHLITATGQRVTLRCSPRSGDLSVYWYQQSLDQGLQFLIQYYNGEERAKGNILERFSAQQFPDLHSELNLSSLELGDSALYFCASSAERGDEQFFGPGTRLTVL.